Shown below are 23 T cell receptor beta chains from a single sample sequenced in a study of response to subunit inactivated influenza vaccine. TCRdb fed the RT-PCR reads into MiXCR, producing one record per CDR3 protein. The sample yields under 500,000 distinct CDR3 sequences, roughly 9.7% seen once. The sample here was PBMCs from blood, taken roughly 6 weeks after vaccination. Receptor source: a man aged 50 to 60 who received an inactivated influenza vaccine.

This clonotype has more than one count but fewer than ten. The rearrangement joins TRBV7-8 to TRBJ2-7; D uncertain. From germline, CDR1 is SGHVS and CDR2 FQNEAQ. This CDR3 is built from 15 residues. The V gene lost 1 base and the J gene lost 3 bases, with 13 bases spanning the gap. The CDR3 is CASSLDTNGIYEQYF. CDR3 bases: TGTGCCAGCAGCTTAGATACGAATGGGATCTACGAGCAGTACTTC.

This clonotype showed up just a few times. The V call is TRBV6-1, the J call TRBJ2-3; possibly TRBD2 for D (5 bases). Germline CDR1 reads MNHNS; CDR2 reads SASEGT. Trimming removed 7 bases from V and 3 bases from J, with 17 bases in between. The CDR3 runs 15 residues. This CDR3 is CASNILPSGTDTQYF. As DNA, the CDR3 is TGTGCCAGCAACATTCTGCCCTCGGGAACAGATACGCAGTATTTT.

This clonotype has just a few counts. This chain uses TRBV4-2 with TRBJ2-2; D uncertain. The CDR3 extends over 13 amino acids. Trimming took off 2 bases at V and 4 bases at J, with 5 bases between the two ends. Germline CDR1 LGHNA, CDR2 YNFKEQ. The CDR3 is CASSQLVTGELFF. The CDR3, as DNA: TGTGCCAGCAGCCAACTAGTCACCGGGGAGCTGTTTTTT.

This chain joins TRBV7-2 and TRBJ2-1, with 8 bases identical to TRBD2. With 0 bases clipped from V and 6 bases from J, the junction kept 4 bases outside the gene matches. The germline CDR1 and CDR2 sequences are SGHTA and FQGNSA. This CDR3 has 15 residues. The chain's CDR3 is CASSLALAGSNEQFF. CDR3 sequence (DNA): TGTGCCAGCAGCTTAGCGTTAGCGGGATCCAATGAGCAGTTCTTC.

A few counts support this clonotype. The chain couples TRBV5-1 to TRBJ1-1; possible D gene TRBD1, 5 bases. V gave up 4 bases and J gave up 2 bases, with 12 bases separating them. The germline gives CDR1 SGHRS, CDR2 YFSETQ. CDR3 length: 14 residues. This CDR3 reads CASSGGVSNTEAFF. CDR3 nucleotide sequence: TGCGCCAGCAGCGGGGGGGTCTCCAACACTGAAGCTTTCTTT.

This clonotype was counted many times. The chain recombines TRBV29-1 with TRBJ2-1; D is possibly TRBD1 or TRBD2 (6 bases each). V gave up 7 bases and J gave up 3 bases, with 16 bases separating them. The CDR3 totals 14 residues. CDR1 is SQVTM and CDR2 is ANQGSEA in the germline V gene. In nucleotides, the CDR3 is TGCAGCGGAGATGCGGGGACAAGCTACAATGAGCAGTTCTTC. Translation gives CSGDAGTSYNEQFF.

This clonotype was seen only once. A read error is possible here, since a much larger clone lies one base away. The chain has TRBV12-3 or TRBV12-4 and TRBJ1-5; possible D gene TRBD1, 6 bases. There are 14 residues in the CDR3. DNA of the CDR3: TGTGTCAGCAGTCCTCAGGGGATCAATCAGCCCCAGCATTTT. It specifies CVSSPQGINQPQHF.

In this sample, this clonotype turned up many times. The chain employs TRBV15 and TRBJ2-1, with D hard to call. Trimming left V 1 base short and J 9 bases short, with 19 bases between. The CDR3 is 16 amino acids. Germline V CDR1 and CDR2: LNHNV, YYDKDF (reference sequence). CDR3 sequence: CATSRAGSVGSREQFF. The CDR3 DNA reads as TGTGCCACCAGCAGAGCCGGATCGGTGGGATCGCGTGAGCAGTTCTTC.

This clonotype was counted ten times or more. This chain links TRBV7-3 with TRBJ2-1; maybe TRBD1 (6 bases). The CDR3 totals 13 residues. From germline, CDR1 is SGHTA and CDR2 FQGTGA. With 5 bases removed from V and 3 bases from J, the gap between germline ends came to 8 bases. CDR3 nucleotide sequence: TGTGCCAGCAGCCCACAGGGCTACAATGAGCAGTTCTTC. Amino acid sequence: CASSPQGYNEQFF.

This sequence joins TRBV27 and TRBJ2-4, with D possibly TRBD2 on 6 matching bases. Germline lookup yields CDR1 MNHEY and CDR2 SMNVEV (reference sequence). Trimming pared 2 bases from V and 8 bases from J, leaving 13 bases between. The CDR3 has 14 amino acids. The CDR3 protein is CASSLRRGEDIQYF. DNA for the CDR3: TGTGCCAGCAGTTTAAGGAGGGGCGAAGACATTCAGTACTTC.

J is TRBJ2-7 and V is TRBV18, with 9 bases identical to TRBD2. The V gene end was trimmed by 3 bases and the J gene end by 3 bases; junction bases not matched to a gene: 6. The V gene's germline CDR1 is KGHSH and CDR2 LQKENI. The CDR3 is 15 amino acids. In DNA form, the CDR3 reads TGTGCCAGCTCACCGGTTAGCGGGGGATTCTACGAGCAGTACTTC. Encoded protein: CASSPVSGGFYEQYF. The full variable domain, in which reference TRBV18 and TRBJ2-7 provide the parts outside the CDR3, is NAGVMQNPRHLVRRRGQEARLRCSPMKGHSHVYWYRQLPEEGLKFMVYLQKENIIDESGMPKERFSAEFPKEGPSILRIQQVVRGDSAAYFCASSPVSGGFYEQYFGPGTRLTVT.

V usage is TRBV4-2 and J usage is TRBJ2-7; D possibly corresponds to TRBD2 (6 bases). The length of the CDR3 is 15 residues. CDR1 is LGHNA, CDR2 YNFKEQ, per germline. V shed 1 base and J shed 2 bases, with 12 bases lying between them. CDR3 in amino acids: CASSQGGSGTYEQYF. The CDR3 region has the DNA TGTGCCAGCAGCCAAGGTGGTAGCGGAACCTACGAGCAGTACTTC.

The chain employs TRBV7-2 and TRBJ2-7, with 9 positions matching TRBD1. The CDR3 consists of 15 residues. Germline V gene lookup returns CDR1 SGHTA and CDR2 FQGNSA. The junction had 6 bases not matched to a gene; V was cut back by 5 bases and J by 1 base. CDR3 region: CASSDGQGRSYEQYF. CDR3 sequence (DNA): TGTGCCAGCAGCGATGGACAGGGGAGATCCTACGAGCAGTACTTC.

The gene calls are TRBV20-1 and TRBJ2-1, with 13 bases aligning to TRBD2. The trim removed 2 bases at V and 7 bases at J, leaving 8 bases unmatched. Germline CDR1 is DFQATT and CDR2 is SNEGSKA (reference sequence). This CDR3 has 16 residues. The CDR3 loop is CSARKTSGGALNEQFF. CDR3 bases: TGCAGTGCTAGAAAAACTAGCGGGGGGGCCCTAAATGAGCAGTTCTTC.

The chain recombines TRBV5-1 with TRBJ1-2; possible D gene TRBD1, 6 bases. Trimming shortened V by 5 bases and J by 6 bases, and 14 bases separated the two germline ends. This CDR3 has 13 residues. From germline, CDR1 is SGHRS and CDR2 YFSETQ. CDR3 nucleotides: TGCGCCAGCAGAGTACAGGGTTTGGATGGCTACACCTTC. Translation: CASRVQGLDGYTF. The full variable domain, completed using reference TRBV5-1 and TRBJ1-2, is KAGVTQTPRYLIKTRGQQVTLSCSPISGHRSVSWYQQTPGQGLQFLFEYFSETQRNKGNFPGRFSGRQFSNSRSEMNVSTLELGDSALYLCASRVQGLDGYTFGSGTRLTVV.

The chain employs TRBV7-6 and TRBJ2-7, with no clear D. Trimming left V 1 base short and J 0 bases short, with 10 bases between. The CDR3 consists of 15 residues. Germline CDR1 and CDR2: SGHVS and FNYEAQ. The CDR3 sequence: CASSLETGLSYEQYF. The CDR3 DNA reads TGTGCCAGCAGCTTAGAGACCGGCCTCTCCTACGAGCAGTACTTC.

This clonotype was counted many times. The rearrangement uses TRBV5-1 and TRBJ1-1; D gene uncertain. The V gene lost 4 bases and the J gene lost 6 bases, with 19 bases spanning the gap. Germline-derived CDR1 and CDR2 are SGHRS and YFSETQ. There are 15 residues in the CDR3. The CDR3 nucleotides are TGCGCCAGCAGCCGAGACGCTCACGGAGTCTCTGAAGCTTTCTTT. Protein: CASSRDAHGVSEAFF.

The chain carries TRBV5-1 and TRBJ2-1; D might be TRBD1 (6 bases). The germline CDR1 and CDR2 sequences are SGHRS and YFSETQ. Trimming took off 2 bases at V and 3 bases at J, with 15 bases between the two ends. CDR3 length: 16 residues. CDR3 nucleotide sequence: TGCGCCAGCAGCTTAGTGACGGACAGATTCTACAATGAGCAGTTCTTC. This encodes CASSLVTDRFYNEQFF.

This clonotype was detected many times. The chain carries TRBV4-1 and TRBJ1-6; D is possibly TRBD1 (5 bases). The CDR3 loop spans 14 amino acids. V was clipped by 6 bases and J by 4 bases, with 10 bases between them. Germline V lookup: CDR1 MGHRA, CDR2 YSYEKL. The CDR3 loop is CASSRDSYNSPLHF. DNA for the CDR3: TGCGCCAGCAGTCGCGACAGTTATAATTCACCCCTCCACTTT.

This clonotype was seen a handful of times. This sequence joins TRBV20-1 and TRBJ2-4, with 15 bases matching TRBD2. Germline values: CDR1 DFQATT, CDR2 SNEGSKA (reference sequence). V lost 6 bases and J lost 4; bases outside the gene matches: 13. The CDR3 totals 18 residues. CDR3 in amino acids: CSALGLAGGPLPKNIQYF. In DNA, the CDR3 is TGCAGTGCCCTCGGACTAGCGGGGGGGCCCCTTCCAAAAAACATTCAGTACTTC.

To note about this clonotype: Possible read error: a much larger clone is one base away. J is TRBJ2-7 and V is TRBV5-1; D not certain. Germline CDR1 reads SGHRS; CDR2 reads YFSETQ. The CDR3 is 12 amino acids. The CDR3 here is CASSLGLNERYF. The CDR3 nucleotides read TGCGCCAGCAGCTTGGGGTTGAACGAGCGGTACTTC.

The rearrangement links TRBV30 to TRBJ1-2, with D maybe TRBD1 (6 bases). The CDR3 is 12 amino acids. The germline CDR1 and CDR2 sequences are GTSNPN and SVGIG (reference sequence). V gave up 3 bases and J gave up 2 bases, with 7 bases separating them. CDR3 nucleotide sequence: TGTGCCTGGAGCCAGGGGAACTATGGCTACACCTTC. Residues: CAWSQGNYGYTF. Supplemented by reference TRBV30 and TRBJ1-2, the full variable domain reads SQTIHQWPATLVQPVGSPLSLECTVEGTSNPNLYWYRQAAGRGLQLLFYSVGIGQISSEVPQNLSASRPQDRQFILSSKKLLLSDSGFYLCAWSQGNYGYTFGSGTRLTVV.

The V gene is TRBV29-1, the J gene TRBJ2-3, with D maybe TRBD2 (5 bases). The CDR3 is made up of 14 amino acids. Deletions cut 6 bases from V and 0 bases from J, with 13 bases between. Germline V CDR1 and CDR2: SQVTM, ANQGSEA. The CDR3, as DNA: TGCAGCGTCATAGGAGGCAGTAGCACAGATACGCAGTATTTT. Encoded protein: CSVIGGSSTDTQYF.